These 25 T cell receptor beta chains originate from one sample sequenced in a study of T cells in Graves' hyperthyroidism and ophthalmopathy. RNA transcripts provided the source from which TCR beta CDR3 regions were amplified. HTBI primers were used for first-round RT-PCR of the TCR CDR3. TCRdb redid the calling of the multiplex PCR reads with MiXCR, one entry per CDR3 protein. In the table there are approximately 700,000 distinct CDR3 sequences, approximately 16% of which are singletons. The specimen sequenced was blood. All receptors derive from a man younger than 35 with Graves' hyperthyroidism.

At least ten counts were recorded for this clonotype. The chain carries TRBV28 and TRBJ2-7, with D hard to call. With 4 bases removed from V and 3 bases from J, the gap between germline ends came to 4 bases. This CDR3 region has 11 residues. The germline gives CDR1 MDHEN, CDR2 SYDVKM. CDR3 region: CASSWSYEQYF. The CDR3 nucleotides are TGTGCCAGCAGTTGGAGCTACGAGCAGTACTTC. Combining the CDR3 with reference TRBV28 and TRBJ2-7 gives the whole variable domain DVKVTQSSRYLVKRTGEKVFLECVQDMDHENMFWYRQDPGLGLRLIYFSYDVKMKEKGDIPEGYSVSREKKERFSLILESASTNQTSMYLCASSWSYEQYFGPGTRLTVT.

This clonotype was recorded many times. V gene TRBV6-2 or TRBV6-3 combines with J gene TRBJ2-3, with 7 bases identical to TRBD2. This CDR3 comprises 18 residues. Germline values: CDR1 MNHEY, CDR2 SVGEGT. Trimming at V came to 6 bases and at J to 5 bases, leaving 20 bases not matched to a gene. CDR3 sequence (DNA): TGTGCCAGCAGGCCGGCTCCCCCCGGGCGGGAGTGGATAGATACGCAGTATTTT. Amino acid sequence: CASRPAPPGREWIDTQYF.

This clonotype appeared a few times. The J gene is TRBJ2-7, the V gene TRBV28; tentative D call: TRBD1 (6 bases). The CDR3 totals 16 residues. In germline, CDR1 is MDHEN, CDR2 SYDVKM. The V gene lost 4 bases and the J gene lost 2 bases, with 18 bases spanning the gap. CDR3 residues: CASSSNFWTETYEQYF. In DNA form, the CDR3 reads TGTGCCAGCAGTTCCAATTTCTGGACAGAGACCTACGAGCAGTACTTC.

This clonotype was counted between two and nine times. This chain uses TRBV19 with TRBJ2-7; 10 nucleotides match TRBD1. CDR3 size: 16 residues. In germline, CDR1 is LNHDA, CDR2 SQIVND (reference sequence). Unmatched junction bases numbered 8, after V lost 4 bases and J lost 2 bases. This chain's CDR3 is CASSTTTGGSTYEQYF. The CDR3 nucleotides are TGTGCCAGTAGTACCACGACAGGGGGCAGTACCTACGAGCAGTACTTC.

This clonotype showed up many times. The chain links TRBV28 to TRBJ2-1; 11 bases line up with TRBD2. Germline CDR1 reads MDHEN; CDR2 reads SYDVKM. The CDR3 totals 15 residues. Trimming took 4 bases from V and 7 from J; bases not matched to a gene: 6. CDR3 nucleotide sequence: TGTGCCAGCAGTTCCCCTAGCGGGGGGCGTAATGAGCAGTTCTTC. Protein: CASSSPSGGRNEQFF.

This sequence joins TRBV9 and TRBJ2-1; D gene uncertain. The length of the CDR3 is 13 residues. The germline V gene encodes CDR1 SGDLS and CDR2 YYNGEE. The V end lost 5 bases, the J end lost 3 bases, and 9 bases lay between the germline ends. This CDR3 reads CASSADGYNEQFF. CDR3 nucleotide sequence: TGTGCCAGCAGTGCGGACGGCTACAATGAGCAGTTCTTC.

This clonotype has at least ten counts. The chain has TRBV30 and TRBJ1-1, with 8 bases aligning to TRBD1. The V segment lost 8 bases and the J segment 1 base; nucleotides outside the gene matches: 9. Germline V lookup: CDR1 GTSNPN, CDR2 SVGIG (reference sequence). This CDR3 is built from 14 residues. DNA for the CDR3: TGTGCCCGAATGGACAGGGATTGGAACACTGAAGCTTTCTTT. This encodes CARMDRDWNTEAFF.

As regards this clonotype: A much larger clone lies one base from this, so it may be a read error. The chain carries TRBV2 and TRBJ1-1; D not certain. Germline V gene data show CDR1 as SNHLY and CDR2 as FYNNEI. This CDR3 region has 16 residues. CDR3 coding DNA: TGTGCCAGCAGTCCCAGTATAGGCGGTTTGAACGCTGAAGCTTTCTTT. Its translation is CASSPSIGGLNAEAFF. Using reference TRBV2 and TRBJ1-1 for the parts outside the CDR3, the full variable domain is EPEVTQTPSHQVTQMGQEVILRCVPISNHLYFYWYRQILGQKVEFLVSFYNNEISEKSEIFDDQFSVERPDGSNFTLKIRSTKLEDSAMYFCASSPSIGGLNAEAFFGQGTRLTVV.

The V call is TRBV6-2 or TRBV6-3, the J call TRBJ2-3, with 13 bases matching TRBD2. The CDR3 sequence is 16 residues long. Germline loops: CDR1 MNHEY, CDR2 SVGEGT. The V segment lost 6 bases and the J segment 7 bases; nucleotides outside the gene matches: 10. The CDR3 nucleotides read TGTGCCAGCAGCTCCATCGGACTAGCGGGAGACTATACGCAGTATTTT. The encoded protein is CASSSIGLAGDYTQYF.

This clonotype was counted many times. This chain connects TRBV10-3 to TRBJ2-1; TRBD2 matches at 8 bases. V shed 3 bases and J 8 bases; nucleotides not matched to a gene: 6. Germline lookup yields CDR1 ENHRY and CDR2 SYGVKD. The CDR3 consists of 14 residues. The CDR3 region is CAISEAGVQDEQFF. For the CDR3, the DNA is TGTGCCATCAGTGAAGCGGGAGTCCAGGATGAGCAGTTCTTC.

Comments on this clonotype: Just one base apart from a much larger clone, this may be a read error. The gene calls are TRBV11-2 and TRBJ2-2, with TRBD2 matching over 7 bases. Germline values: CDR1 SGHAT, CDR2 FQNNGV. With 4 bases clipped from V and 2 bases from J, the junction kept 4 bases outside the gene matches. The CDR3 has 15 residues. The CDR3 is CASSSGGGNTGELFF. The CDR3, as DNA: TGTGCCAGCAGCTCAGGCGGGGGAAACACCGGGGAGCTGTTTTTT. Using reference TRBV11-2 and TRBJ2-2 for the parts outside the CDR3, the full variable domain is EAGVAQSPRYKIIEKRQSVAFWCNPISGHATLYWYQQILGQGPKLLIQFQNNGVVDDSQLPKDRFSAERLKGVDSTLKIQPAKLEDSAVYLCASSSGGGNTGELFFGEGSRLTVL.

This clonotype was seen ten or more times. The chain is built from TRBV12-3 or TRBV12-4 and TRBJ2-5, with 11 bases that match TRBD2. Germline trimming cut 8 bases from V and 5 bases from J; bases unmatched to any gene: 10. The CDR3 covers 15 residues. CDR3 residues: CASAPTLAGAETQYF. The CDR3 nucleotides read TGTGCCAGCGCTCCCACACTAGCGGGAGCTGAGACCCAGTACTTC.

This clonotype was recorded many times. The chain combines TRBV12-3 or TRBV12-4 with TRBJ2-1, with D possibly TRBD2 on 6 matching bases. Between the trimmed V and J ends, which lost 0 bases and 7 bases, there was a span of 13 bases. The CDR3 extends over 15 amino acids. As DNA, the CDR3 is TGTGCCAGCAGTTTAGCTGCTTCCGCGGGGAATGAGCAGTTCTTC. This codes for CASSLAASAGNEQFF.

This clonotype was recorded at least ten times. This sequence joins TRBV7-3 and TRBJ2-3, with 9 bases lining up with TRBD1. V lost 5 bases and J lost 6; bases outside the gene matches: 15. The V gene's germline CDR1 is SGHTA and CDR2 FQGTGA. The CDR3 runs 17 residues. CDR3 sequence (DNA): TGTGCCAGCAGCCCCCATGGCCCGACAGGGGGTGGTGATACGCAGTATTTT. It is translated as CASSPHGPTGGGDTQYF.

This chain connects TRBV19 to TRBJ2-7, with 10 bases identical to TRBD2. Germline loops: CDR1 LNHDA, CDR2 SQIVND (reference sequence). V dropped 5 bases and J dropped 7; count of bases not matched to a gene: 11. This CDR3 has 15 amino acids. The CDR3 here is CASSAWTSGYGEQYF. DNA for the CDR3: TGTGCCAGTAGTGCCTGGACTAGCGGATATGGGGAGCAGTACTTC.

V is TRBV29-1 and J is TRBJ1-2; 7 bases fit TRBD1. CDR1 is SQVTM, CDR2 ANQGSEA, per germline. The ends lost 5 bases at V and 7 bases at J; junction bases unmatched: 4. The CDR3 has 11 amino acids. The CDR3 DNA reads TGCAGCGTTCGCAACAGGGGTGGCTACACCTTC. Its translation: CSVRNRGGYTF.

The rearrangement uses TRBV20-1 and TRBJ1-1; D is unresolved. V gave up 6 bases and J gave up 8 bases, with 19 bases separating them. Germline CDR1 and CDR2: DFQATT and SNEGSKA (reference sequence). This CDR3 has 13 residues. Here the CDR3 DNA reads TGCAGTGCCAAGAGAGTGCGAACTTGGGAAGCTTTCTTT. Its translation is CSAKRVRTWEAFF.

This clonotype appeared a single time. The junction departs from germline at one end; a sequencing error may be responsible. The CDR3 nucleotides are TGCGCCAGCAGCCGATCGACAGGGCCCGTCTACGAGCAGTACTTC. The encoded protein is CASSRSTGPVYEQYF. This chain uses TRBV7-9 with TRBJ2-7; 7 nucleotides align to TRBD1. The CDR3 is made up of 15 amino acids. Germline loops: CDR1 SEHNR, CDR2 FQNEAQ (reference sequence).

The rearrangement joins TRBV11-3 to TRBJ2-7; D is possibly TRBD2 (5 bases). Per germline, CDR1 SGHNT and CDR2 YENEEA. V lost 2 bases to trimming and J lost 1 base, with 9 bases between them. The CDR3 sequence is 14 residues long. CDR3 in DNA: TGTGCCAGCAGCTTAACACGGGAATCCTACGAGCAGTACTTC. Amino acids: CASSLTRESYEQYF.

This rearrangement joins TRBV13 to TRBJ1-1; TRBD1 is a possible D gene (5 bases). Looked up from germline, CDR1 is PRHDT and CDR2 is FYEKMQ (reference sequence). The germline V and J ends were trimmed by 5 bases and 0 bases, with 13 bases remaining between them. CDR3 length: 15 residues. CDR3 protein: CASSPRQIMNTEAFF. The CDR3, as DNA: TGTGCCAGCAGCCCACGACAGATCATGAACACTGAAGCTTTCTTT.

The chain links TRBV30 to TRBJ1-6, with D hard to call. Trimming removed 0 bases at V and 8 bases at J, with 14 bases between. This CDR3 spans 15 amino acids. Germline assignment: CDR1 GTSNPN and CDR2 SVGIG (reference sequence). CDR3 protein: CAWSVLGSTDSPLHF. The CDR3 DNA sequence: TGTGCCTGGAGTGTACTAGGGTCTACGGATTCACCCCTCCACTTT.

This clonotype was seen at least ten times. The gene calls are TRBV6-2 or TRBV6-3 and TRBJ2-7; D is undetermined. CDR1 and CDR2 (germline): MNHEY, SVGEGT. The CDR3 runs 12 residues. With 0 bases removed from V and 4 bases from J, the gap between germline ends came to 4 bases. CDR3 bases: TGTGCCAGCAGTTACTCGAAATACGAGCAGTACTTC. This codes for CASSYSKYEQYF.

The chain employs TRBV28 and TRBJ1-2; D call uncertain. There are 13 residues in the CDR3. Trimming stripped 6 bases from V and 4 bases from J, with 12 bases between. Per germline, CDR1 MDHEN and CDR2 SYDVKM. In DNA, the CDR3 is TGTGCCAGCAGAATTTACGCGACCTATGGCTACACCTTC. Its protein is CASRIYATYGYTF.

Only a few counts were recorded for this clonotype. V usage is TRBV5-4 and J usage is TRBJ1-1; 12 bases are shared with TRBD1. V gave up 4 bases and J gave up 9 bases; unmatched junction bases: 13. Germline values: CDR1 SGHNT, CDR2 YYREEE (reference sequence). This CDR3 has 16 residues. The CDR3 coding sequence is TGTGCCAGCAGCCCAGGGACAGGGGGCCCGGATTACCAAGCTTTCTTT. The encoded protein is CASSPGTGGPDYQAFF.

This clonotype showed up many times. The chain recombines TRBV7-6 with TRBJ2-7, with 11 bases lining up with TRBD2. CDR1 and CDR2 from the germline V gene are SGHVS and FNYEAQ. The CDR3 covers 15 residues. With V trimmed by 5 bases and J by 6 bases, 9 bases remained unmatched. The chain's CDR3 is CASSPPTSGISEQYF. The DNA of the CDR3 is TGTGCCAGCAGCCCGCCGACTAGCGGGATATCCGAGCAGTACTTC. Together with reference TRBV7-6 and TRBJ2-7, the CDR3 gives the full variable domain: GAGVSQSPRYKVTKRGQDVALRCDPISGHVSLYWYRQALGQGPEFLTYFNYEAQQDKSGLPNDRFSAERPEGSISTLTIQRTEQRDSAMYRCASSPPTSGISEQYFGPGTRLTVT.